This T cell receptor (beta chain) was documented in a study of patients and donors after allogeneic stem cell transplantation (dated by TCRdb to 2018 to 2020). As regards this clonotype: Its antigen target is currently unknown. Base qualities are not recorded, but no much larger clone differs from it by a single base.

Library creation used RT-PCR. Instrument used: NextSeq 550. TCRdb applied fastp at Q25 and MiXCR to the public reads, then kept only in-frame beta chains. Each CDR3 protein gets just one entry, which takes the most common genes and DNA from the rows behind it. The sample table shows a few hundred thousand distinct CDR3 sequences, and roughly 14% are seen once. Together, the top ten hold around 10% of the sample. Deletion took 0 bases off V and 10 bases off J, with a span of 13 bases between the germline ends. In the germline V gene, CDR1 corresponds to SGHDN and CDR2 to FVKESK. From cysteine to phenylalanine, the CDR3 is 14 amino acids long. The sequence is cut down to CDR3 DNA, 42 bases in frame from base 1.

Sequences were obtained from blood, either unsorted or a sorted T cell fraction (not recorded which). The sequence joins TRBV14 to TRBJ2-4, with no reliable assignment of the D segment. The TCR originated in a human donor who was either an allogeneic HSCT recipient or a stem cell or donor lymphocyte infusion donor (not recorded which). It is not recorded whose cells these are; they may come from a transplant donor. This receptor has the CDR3 CASSQDLRSVIQYF. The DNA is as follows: TGTGCCAGCAGCCAAGATCTGCGGTCGGTTATTCAGTACTTC.